The entry below gives a single TCR beta chain sequence along with its context. The antigen is unknown. This sample stems from a study of cytomegalovirus exposure and HLA in healthy donors. Study results and caveats: Segments of the TCR beta V type were, in most cases, productive about 87% or about 30% of the time in an earlier analysis.

From germline, CDR1 is SNHLY and CDR2 FYNNEI. V was clipped by 5 bases and J by 6 bases; unmatched bases: 2. This CDR3 contains 13 residues. Use of 60 Vbeta and 13 Jbeta primers characterized the PCR. As handled by the study authors: Later analysis identified tens of millions of unique TCR beta chains, about 10 million shared. Measured with immunoSEQ multiplex PCR; TCRdb has only the in-frame clones, and not every one. That table supplies the V and J calls and clone size; D and trimming were determined from the DNA. The sample has 130,000 or so clones, approximately 80% seen once. The V gene is TRBV2, the J gene TRBJ2-2, with TRBD1 matching over 8 bases. Material for sequencing was PBMCs. The sequence was collected from a woman under 30 in good health and CMV-seropositive. CDR3 sequence reads: CASSQGAPGELFF. The DNA of the CDR3 is TGTGCCAGCAGTCAGGGGGCTCCCGGGGAGCTGTTTTTT. Drawing the rest from reference TRBV2 and TRBJ2-2, the complete variable domain is EPEVTQTPSHQVTQMGQEVILRCVPISNHLYFYWYRQILGQKVEFLVSFYNNEISEKSEIFDDQFSVERPDGSNFTLKIRSTKLEDSAMYFCASSQGAPGELFFGEGSRLTVL.